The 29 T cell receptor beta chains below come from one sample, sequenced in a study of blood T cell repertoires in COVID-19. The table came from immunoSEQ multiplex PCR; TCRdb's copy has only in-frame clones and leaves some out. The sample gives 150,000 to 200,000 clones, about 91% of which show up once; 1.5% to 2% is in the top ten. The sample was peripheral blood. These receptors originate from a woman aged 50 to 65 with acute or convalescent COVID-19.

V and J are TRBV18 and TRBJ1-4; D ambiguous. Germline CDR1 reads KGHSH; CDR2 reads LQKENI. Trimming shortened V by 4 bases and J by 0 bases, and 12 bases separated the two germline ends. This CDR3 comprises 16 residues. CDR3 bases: TGTGCCAGCTCACTCGTCCGGGAGGCAACTAATGAAAAACTGTTTTTT. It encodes CASSLVREATNEKLFF.

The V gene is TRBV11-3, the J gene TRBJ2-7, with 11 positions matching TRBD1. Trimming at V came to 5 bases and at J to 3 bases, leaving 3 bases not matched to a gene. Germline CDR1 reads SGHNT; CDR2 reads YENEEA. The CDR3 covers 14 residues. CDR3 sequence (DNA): TGTGCCAGCAGCAGGGGACAGGGGGACTACGAGCAGTACTTC. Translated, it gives CASSRGQGDYEQYF.

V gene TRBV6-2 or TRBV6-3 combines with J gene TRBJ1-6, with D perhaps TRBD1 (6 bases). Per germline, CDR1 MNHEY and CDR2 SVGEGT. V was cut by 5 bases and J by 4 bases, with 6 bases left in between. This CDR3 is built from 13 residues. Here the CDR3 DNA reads TGTGCCAGCAGTGGACAGTATAATTCACCCCTCCACTTT. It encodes CASSGQYNSPLHF.

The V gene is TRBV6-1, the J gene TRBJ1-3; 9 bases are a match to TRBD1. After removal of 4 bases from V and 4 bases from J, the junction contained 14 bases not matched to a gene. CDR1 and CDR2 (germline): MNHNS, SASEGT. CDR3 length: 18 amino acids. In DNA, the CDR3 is TGTGCCAGCAGTGGTACGGCGACAGGGGGATTTAAGGGAAACACCATATATTTT. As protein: CASSGTATGGFKGNTIYF.

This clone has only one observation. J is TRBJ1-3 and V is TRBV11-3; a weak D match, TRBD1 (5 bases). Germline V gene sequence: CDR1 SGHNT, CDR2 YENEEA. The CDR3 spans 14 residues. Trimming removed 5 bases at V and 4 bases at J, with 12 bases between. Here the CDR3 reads CASSPPAGGNTIYF. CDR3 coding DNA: TGTGCCAGCAGCCCTCCGGCAGGGGGAAACACCATATATTTT.

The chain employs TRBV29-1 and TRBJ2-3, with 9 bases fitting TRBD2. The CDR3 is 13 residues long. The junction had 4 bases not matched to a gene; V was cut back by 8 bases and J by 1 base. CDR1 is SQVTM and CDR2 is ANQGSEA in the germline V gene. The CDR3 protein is CSIWTSGTDTQYF. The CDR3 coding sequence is TGCAGCATCTGGACTAGCGGCACAGATACGCAGTATTTT.

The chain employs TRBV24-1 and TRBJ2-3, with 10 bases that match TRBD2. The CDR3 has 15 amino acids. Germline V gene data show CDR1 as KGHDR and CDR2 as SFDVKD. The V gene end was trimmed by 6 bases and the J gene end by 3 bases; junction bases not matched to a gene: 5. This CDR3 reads CATSSGTSATDTQYF. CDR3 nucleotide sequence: TGTGCCACCAGTTCCGGGACTAGCGCGACAGATACGCAGTATTTT.

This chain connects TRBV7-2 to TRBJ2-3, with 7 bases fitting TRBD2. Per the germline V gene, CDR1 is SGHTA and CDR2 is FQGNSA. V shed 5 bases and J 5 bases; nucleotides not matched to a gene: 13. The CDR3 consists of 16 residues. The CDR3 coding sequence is TGTGCCAGCAGCCCGAGGGCGGGGGACGCGGGAGATACGCAGTATTTT. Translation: CASSPRAGDAGDTQYF.

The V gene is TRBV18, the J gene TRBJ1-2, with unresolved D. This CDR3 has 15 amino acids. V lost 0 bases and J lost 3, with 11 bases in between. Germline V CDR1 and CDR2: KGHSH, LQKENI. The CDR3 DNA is TGTGCCAGCTCACCACCGGGAGGGTGGGACTATGGCTACACCTTC. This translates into CASSPPGGWDYGYTF.

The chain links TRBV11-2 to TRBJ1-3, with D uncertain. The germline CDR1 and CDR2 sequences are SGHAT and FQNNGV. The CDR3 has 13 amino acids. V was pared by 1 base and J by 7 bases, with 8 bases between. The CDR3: CASSLVPSNTIYF. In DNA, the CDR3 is TGTGCCAGCAGCTTAGTCCCCAGTAACACCATATATTTT.

As DNA, the CDR3 is TGTGCCAGCAGCGCCTGGGACAGCGGCGACCTGGAGACCCAGTACTTC. Protein sequence: CASSAWDSGDLETQYF. The chain links TRBV5-4 to TRBJ2-5, with 7 bases fitting TRBD1. Losses at the gene ends were 4 bases for V and 5 bases for J; bases not matched to a gene: 14. Germline CDR1 SGHNT, CDR2 YYREEE (reference sequence). The CDR3 runs 16 residues.

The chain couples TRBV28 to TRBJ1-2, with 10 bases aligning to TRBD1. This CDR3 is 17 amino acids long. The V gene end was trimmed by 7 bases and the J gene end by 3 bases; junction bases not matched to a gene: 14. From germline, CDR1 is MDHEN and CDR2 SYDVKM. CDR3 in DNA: TGTGCCAGCACCCTTTTCCCCTCCGGGACAGGGGACTATGGCTACACCTTC. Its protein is CASTLFPSGTGDYGYTF.

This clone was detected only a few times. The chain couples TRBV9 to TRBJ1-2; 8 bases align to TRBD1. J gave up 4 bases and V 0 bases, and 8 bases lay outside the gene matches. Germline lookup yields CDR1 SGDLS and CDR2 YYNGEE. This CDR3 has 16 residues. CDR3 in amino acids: CASSVERTGITYGYTF. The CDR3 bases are TGTGCCAGCAGCGTAGAGCGGACAGGGATTACCTATGGCTACACCTTC.

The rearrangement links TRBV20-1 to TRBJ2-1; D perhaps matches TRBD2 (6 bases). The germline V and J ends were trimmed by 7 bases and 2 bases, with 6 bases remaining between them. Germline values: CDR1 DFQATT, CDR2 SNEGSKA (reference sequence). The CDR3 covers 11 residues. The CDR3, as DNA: TGCAGTGGGGGGGCCTACAATGAGCAGTTCTTC. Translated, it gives CSGGAYNEQFF.

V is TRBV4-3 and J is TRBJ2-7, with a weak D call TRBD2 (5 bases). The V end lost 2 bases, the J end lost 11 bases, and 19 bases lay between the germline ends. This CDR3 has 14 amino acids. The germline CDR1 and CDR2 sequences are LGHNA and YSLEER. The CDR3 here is CASSQSDGTSTKYF. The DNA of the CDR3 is TGCGCCAGCAGCCAAAGCGACGGAACTAGTACGAAGTACTTC.

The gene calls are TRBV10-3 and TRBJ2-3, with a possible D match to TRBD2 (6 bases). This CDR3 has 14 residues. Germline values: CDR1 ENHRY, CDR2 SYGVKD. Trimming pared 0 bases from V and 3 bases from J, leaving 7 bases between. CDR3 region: CAISESRGTDTQYF. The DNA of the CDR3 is TGTGCCATCAGTGAGTCCCGGGGGACAGATACGCAGTATTTT.

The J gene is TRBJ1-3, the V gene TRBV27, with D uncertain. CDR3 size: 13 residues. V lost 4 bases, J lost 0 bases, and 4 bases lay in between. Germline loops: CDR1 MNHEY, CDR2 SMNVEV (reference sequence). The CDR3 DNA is TGTGCCAGCAGTTCAGGCTCTGGAAACACCATATATTTT. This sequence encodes CASSSGSGNTIYF.

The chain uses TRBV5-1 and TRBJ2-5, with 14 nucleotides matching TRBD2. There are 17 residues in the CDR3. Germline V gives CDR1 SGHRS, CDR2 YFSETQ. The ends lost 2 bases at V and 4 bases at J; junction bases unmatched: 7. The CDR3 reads CASSLATSGRARETQYF. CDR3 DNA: TGCGCCAGCAGCTTAGCGACTAGCGGGAGGGCCAGAGAGACCCAGTACTTC.

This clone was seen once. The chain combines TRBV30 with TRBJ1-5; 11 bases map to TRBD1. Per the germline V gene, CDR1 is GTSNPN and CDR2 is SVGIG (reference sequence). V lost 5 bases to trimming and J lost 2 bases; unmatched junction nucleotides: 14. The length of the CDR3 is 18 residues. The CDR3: CAWGTGTGGFGGNQPQHF. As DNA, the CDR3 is TGTGCCTGGGGGACCGGGACAGGGGGATTTGGAGGCAATCAGCCCCAGCATTTT.

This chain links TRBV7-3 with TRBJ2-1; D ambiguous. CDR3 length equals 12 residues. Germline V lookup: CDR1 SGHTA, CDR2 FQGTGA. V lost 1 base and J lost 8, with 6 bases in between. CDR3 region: CASSLNSYEQFF. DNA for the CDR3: TGTGCCAGCAGCTTAAATTCCTATGAGCAGTTCTTC.

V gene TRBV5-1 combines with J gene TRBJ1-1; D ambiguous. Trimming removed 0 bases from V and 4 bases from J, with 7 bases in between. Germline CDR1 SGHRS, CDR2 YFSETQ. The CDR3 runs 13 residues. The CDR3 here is CASSLEGSTEAFF. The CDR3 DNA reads TGCGCCAGCAGCTTGGAAGGGAGCACTGAAGCTTTCTTT.

For the CDR3, the DNA is TGTGCCAGCAGTTTACCCCCGACTAGCGGGATGGGATCCTACAATGAGCAGTTCTTC. It encodes CASSLPPTSGMGSYNEQFF. The rearrangement links TRBV27 to TRBJ2-1; 11 nucleotides agree with TRBD2. Looked up from germline, CDR1 is MNHEY and CDR2 is SMNVEV (reference sequence). With 2 bases clipped from V and 1 base from J, the junction kept 10 bases outside the gene matches. The CDR3 loop spans 19 amino acids.

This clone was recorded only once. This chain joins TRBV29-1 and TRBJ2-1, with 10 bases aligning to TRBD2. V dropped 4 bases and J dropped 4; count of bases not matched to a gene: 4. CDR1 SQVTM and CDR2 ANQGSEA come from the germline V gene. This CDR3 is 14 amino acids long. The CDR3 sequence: CSVGATSGYNEQFF. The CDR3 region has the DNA TGCAGCGTTGGAGCGACTAGCGGGTACAATGAGCAGTTCTTC.

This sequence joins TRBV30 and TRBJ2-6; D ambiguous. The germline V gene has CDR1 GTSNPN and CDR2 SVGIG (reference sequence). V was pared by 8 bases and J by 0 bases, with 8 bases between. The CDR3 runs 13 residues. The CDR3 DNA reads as TGTGCCCTCAGACACTCTGGGGCCAACGTCCTGACTTTC. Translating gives CALRHSGANVLTF.

CDR3 protein: CASSTDRGREQFF. The CDR3 region has the DNA TGTGCCAGCAGCACAGACAGGGGCCGTGAGCAGTTCTTC. The chain uses TRBV11-1 and TRBJ2-1; TRBD1 matches 8 bases. Trimming removed 5 bases from V and 9 bases from J; junction bases left unmatched: 6. The CDR3 contains 13 residues. Germline-derived CDR1 and CDR2 are SGHAT and FQDESV (reference sequence).

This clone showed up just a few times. The CDR3 DNA reads as TGTGCCAGCAGTTCATATGGGGAGGGCACTGAGCAGTTCTTC. Its protein is CASSSYGEGTEQFF. The chain uses TRBV27 and TRBJ2-1; TRBD2 matches at 7 bases. The length of the CDR3 is 14 residues. The ends lost 4 bases at V and 9 bases at J; junction bases unmatched: 9. Looked up from germline, CDR1 is MNHEY and CDR2 is SMNVEV (reference sequence).

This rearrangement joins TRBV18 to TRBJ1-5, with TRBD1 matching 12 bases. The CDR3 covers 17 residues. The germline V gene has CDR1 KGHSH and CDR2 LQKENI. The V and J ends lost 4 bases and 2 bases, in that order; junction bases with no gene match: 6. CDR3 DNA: TGTGCCAGCTCACGGACCGGGACAGGGGGCGGCAATCAGCCCCAGCATTTT. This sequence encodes CASSRTGTGGGNQPQHF.

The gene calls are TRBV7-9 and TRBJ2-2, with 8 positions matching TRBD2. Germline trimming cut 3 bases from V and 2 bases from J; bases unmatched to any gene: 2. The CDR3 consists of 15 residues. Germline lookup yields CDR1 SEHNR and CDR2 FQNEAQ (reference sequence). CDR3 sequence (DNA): TGTGCCAGCAGCTTCAGCGGGAGAAACACCGGGGAGCTGTTTTTT. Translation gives CASSFSGRNTGELFF.

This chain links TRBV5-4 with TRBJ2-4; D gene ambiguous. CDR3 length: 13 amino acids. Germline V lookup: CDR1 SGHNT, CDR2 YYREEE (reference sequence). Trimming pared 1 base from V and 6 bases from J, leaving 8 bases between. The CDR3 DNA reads TGTGCCAGCAGCTTGACTGTTGGAAACATTCAGTACTTC. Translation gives CASSLTVGNIQYF.